This T cell receptor beta chain originates from a study of massively parallel sequencing of T cell beta chains (dated by TCRdb to between 2009 and 2010). General notes on the study: Human TCR beta CDR3 diversity in peripheral blood was profiled using 5'-RACE, Illumina short-read sequencing and a dedicated short-read assembly strategy.

Study-wide findings and limitations: Only around 23,000 (around 70%) of the clonotypes could be assigned a unique TRBV gene. Preferential PCR amplification of some TRBV and TRBJ sequences may have skewed the reported gene usage frequencies. In subsampling, clonotype counts increased linearly with read number, which indicated that sequencing depth was far from saturation. A single sequence read supported most clonotypes (about 70% of the roughly 34,000), and this single-read support could in principle inflate apparent diversity. TRBV usage was found to range from around 0.01% for TRBV17 to 24.6% for TRBV20-1, and TRBJ usage was found to range from less than 2% for TRBJ2-6 to around 17% for TRBJ2-1. Since the RNA was pooled from many donors, the results capture clonotype abundance averaged across the population rather than the repertoire of any individual. The length of CDR3 beta varied from 21 to 81 nucleotides, with the peak at 45 nucleotides. Within the 30,000 to 40,000 distinct clonotypes, single-copy clonotypes accounted for about 66% of clonotypes but just 15% to 20% of assemblies.

All donors in the pool were aged roughly 18 to 45 years, and the pool included about 390 males and over 150 females. From 150 to 200 liters of pooled peripheral blood, peripheral leukocyte polyA+ RNA was isolated. For starting material, the researchers used a commercial mRNA preparation made from normal human peripheral blood leukocytes pooled across 450 to 650 individuals. Sequenced using an Illumina Genome Analyzer II. Two rounds of nested PCR with TRBC1/TRBC2-specific primers produced a RACE product of about 520 bp, and the RACE product was then gel-purified. To give RACE a 5' anchor, first-strand cDNA synthesis used a TRBC-specific primer together with a template-switching oligonucleotide. Because the RACE amplicon was too long to sequence directly with short reads, the RACE amplicon was concatemerized by ligation and then sheared by sonication. PAGE was used to isolate a size fraction of 100 to 300 bp, and that fraction then underwent shotgun sequencing on the Illumina platform. Sequencing on an Illumina GAII produced 18.8 million 36-nt reads and 21.7 million 50-nt single-end reads in separate runs. On the authors' methods: Assembly of the pooled around 40 million reads was performed with iSSAKE using parameters -m 15, -o 2 and -r 0.7. Seeds for the de novo CDR3 beta assemblies came from reads aligning to the ends of Ensembl TRBV gene predictions that carried unmatched junctional bases. Clonotype abundance was estimated as the number of matching assembled contigs, not raw read depth. Of the assembled clonotypes, about 2,100 (around 5.9%) had in-frame stop codons and were removed, leaving roughly 34,000 productive clonotypes. Sanger sequencing of cloned RACE products gave 250 to 350 unique TCR sequences, and 69% of them were also found in the Illumina assembly. TCRdb took the public reads, trimmed them with fastp at Q25, ran MiXCR for clone calling and kept in-frame beta chains. Each record represents a unique CDR3 protein, reported with the most common genes and DNA among its rows. The V and J calls follow TCRdb's processing rather than the paper's. Recorded for this sample are 4,000 to 4,500 distinct CDR3 sequences; approximately 35% of them occurred a single time. The ten biggest clones cover approximately 3% of the sample.

Note on this clonotype: The clone's antigen remains unknown. No base-level quality is on record; no much larger clone is a single base apart.

In the germline V gene, CDR1 corresponds to LGHNA and CDR2 to YNFKEQ. V and J lose 4 bases and 6 bases, and a span of 9 bases separates them. The CDR3 covers 13 residues, taking in both the cysteine and the phenylalanine. Here the CDR3 DNA is all that survives: 39 bases in frame from base 1. The TCR sequence derives from a pool of human donors in good health; the sample was commercial RNA pooled from many donors. This chain joins TRBV4-2 to TRBJ2-2; no D gene is confidently identified. Specimen: commercial RNA from peripheral blood pooled from many donors. Read as DNA, the sequence is TGTGCCAGCAGCCCCCCGAAGGCCGGGGAGCTGTTTTTT. This yields the protein CASSPPKAGELFF.